The TCR beta chain described here comes from a study of identical twins. Germline assignment: CDR1 DFQATT and CDR2 SNEGSKA (reference sequence). V lost 6 bases and J lost 4, with 15 bases in between. The CDR3 loop spans 13 amino acids. This clonotype was observed many times. TCRdb recomputed calls from the 5' RACE reads with MiXCR, one row per CDR3 protein. The sample has some 630,000 distinct CDR3 sequences; less than 9% are singletons. The data also belong to a second study, concerning yellow fever vaccine responses in identical twins.

This clonotype was sampled from a woman aged 18-29 years in good health. Sequenced input: PBMCs. J is TRBJ1-1 and V is TRBV20-1; maybe TRBD1 (5 bases). In DNA form, the CDR3 reads TGCAGTGCAGCGGGGGGTCCGAGCACTGAAGCTTTCTTT. Protein: CSAAGGPSTEAFF.